These T cell receptor beta chains were read from a single sample in a study of cytomegalovirus exposure and HLA in healthy donors. Repertoires were generated with immunoSEQ multiplex PCR, while TCRdb's copy carries only in-frame clones and drops some. The sample comprises 90,000 to 120,000 clones, roughly 82% of which are singletons, and 4.2% rests with the top ten. The sequencing input was PBMCs. These receptors were taken from a male donor in good health and CMV-seronegative. Both conserved end residues are part of each CDR3. A D gene is named only where the DNA matches it firmly. Where a row states a size, it is once, few, many or the class of an expanded clone; other rows omit it.

j_call: TRBJ2-7; v_call: TRBV28; clone_size: -; d_call: TRBD1; cdr3_aa: CASRNSDRAYEQYF; cdr3_nt: TGTGCCAGCAGAAATTCGGACAGGGCCTACGAGCAGTACTTC
j_call: TRBJ2-1; v_call: TRBV28; clone_size: -; d_call: -; cdr3_aa: CASSGGGSGNEQFF; cdr3_nt: TGTGCCAGCAGTGGAGGTGGATCCGGCAATGAGCAGTTCTTC
j_call: TRBJ1-2; v_call: TRBV21-1; clone_size: few; d_call: -; cdr3_aa: CASSKALSETELANYGYTF; cdr3_nt: TGTGCCAGCAGCAAAGCGCTTTCAGAGACAGAACTCGCTAACTATGGCTACACCTTC
j_call: TRBJ1-5; v_call: TRBV5-6; clone_size: -; d_call: TRBD1; cdr3_aa: CASSGQGAPNQPQHF; cdr3_nt: TGTGCCAGCAGCGGACAGGGGGCCCCCAATCAGCCCCAGCATTTT
j_call: TRBJ2-3; v_call: TRBV23-1; clone_size: few; d_call: TRBD2; cdr3_aa: CASSQLGGNTDTQYF; cdr3_nt: TGCGCCAGCAGTCAATTGGGGGGGAACACAGATACGCAGTATTTT
j_call: TRBJ2-1; v_call: TRBV5-8; clone_size: -; d_call: TRBD2; cdr3_aa: CARFPASGLHEQFF; cdr3_nt: TGTGCCAGATTCCCCGCTAGCGGGCTCCATGAGCAGTTCTTC
j_call: TRBJ2-7; v_call: TRBV6-5; clone_size: -; d_call: TRBD2; cdr3_aa: CASSYGTSGNYEQYF; cdr3_nt: TGTGCCAGCAGTTACGGGACTAGCGGGAACTACGAGCAGTACTTC
j_call: TRBJ2-1; v_call: TRBV6-6; clone_size: -; d_call: TRBD1; cdr3_aa: CASSSVGQGSNEQFF; cdr3_nt: TGTGCCAGCAGTTCCGTGGGACAGGGGAGCAATGAGCAGTTCTTC
j_call: TRBJ1-5; v_call: TRBV27; clone_size: -; d_call: -; cdr3_aa: CASSLGLGGQPQHF; cdr3_nt: TGTGCCAGCAGTTTAGGGCTCGGGGGGCAGCCCCAGCATTTT
j_call: TRBJ2-1; v_call: TRBV7-9; clone_size: -; d_call: TRBD2; cdr3_aa: CASSPSGRPFANEQFF; cdr3_nt: TGTGCCAGCAGCCCTAGCGGGCGTCCCTTTGCCAATGAGCAGTTCTTC
j_call: TRBJ2-1; v_call: TRBV28; clone_size: -; d_call: TRBD1; cdr3_aa: CASSDRQGLGVESSYNEQFF; cdr3_nt: TGTGCCAGCAGTGATAGACAGGGGCTTGGCGTCGAAAGCTCCTACAATGAGCAGTTCTTC
j_call: TRBJ2-5; v_call: TRBV18; clone_size: -; d_call: -; cdr3_aa: CASSPGQKETQYF; cdr3_nt: TGTGCCAGCTCACCTGGACAGAAAGAGACCCAGTACTTC
j_call: TRBJ1-1; v_call: TRBV25-1; clone_size: once; d_call: -; cdr3_aa: CASSEVSRENTEAFF; cdr3_nt: TGTGCCAGCAGTGAAGTGTCCAGGGAGAACACTGAAGCTTTCTTT
j_call: TRBJ2-4; v_call: TRBV13; clone_size: few; d_call: TRBD2; cdr3_aa: CASSSRTRGLHKENIQYF; cdr3_nt: TGTGCCAGCAGCTCAAGGACTAGAGGGCTGCACAAGGAAAACATTCAGTACTTC
j_call: TRBJ2-7; v_call: TRBV4-1; clone_size: -; d_call: TRBD2; cdr3_aa: CASSQWASGTGEQYF; cdr3_nt: TGCGCCAGCAGCCAATGGGCTAGCGGGACTGGGGAGCAGTACTTC
j_call: TRBJ1-2; v_call: TRBV5-1; clone_size: -; d_call: TRBD1; cdr3_aa: CASSPGQANYGYTF; cdr3_nt: TGCGCCAGCAGCCCGGGACAGGCTAACTATGGCTACACCTTC
j_call: TRBJ2-2; v_call: TRBV30; clone_size: -; d_call: TRBD2; cdr3_aa: CAWSRSGGGELFF; cdr3_nt: TGTGCCTGGAGTCGAAGCGGGGGCGGGGAGCTGTTTTTT
j_call: TRBJ1-5; v_call: TRBV27; clone_size: -; d_call: TRBD1; cdr3_aa: CASSPGTGFGGQPQHF; cdr3_nt: TGTGCCAGCAGCCCCGGGACAGGGTTCGGTGGTCAGCCCCAGCATTTT
j_call: TRBJ2-7; v_call: TRBV6-6; clone_size: -; d_call: TRBD1; cdr3_aa: CASSYLRTGLQYF; cdr3_nt: TGTGCCAGCAGTTACCTAAGGACAGGGCTTCAGTACTTC
j_call: TRBJ2-2; v_call: TRBV5-1; clone_size: -; d_call: TRBD2; cdr3_aa: CASRVAGGRITGELFF; cdr3_nt: TGCGCCAGCAGGGTTGCGGGGGGACGAATCACCGGGGAGCTGTTTTTT